A selection of T cell receptor beta chains follows, all from one sample in a study of shared clonotypes between healthy human individuals. Method: immunoSEQ multiplex PCR; TCRdb's copy keeps in-frame clones and lacks some. The profile shows about 2,200,000 clones, approximately 94% of them singletons. The material sequenced was naive CD8+ T cells from PBMCs. These receptors all stem from a man younger than 35 in good health. Some clones in this sample may be carry-over from other donors' samples. Both conserved end residues are part of each CDR3. A D gene is named only where the DNA matches it firmly. Not every row has a clone size; where given, it reads once, few, many or a size class.

j_call clone_size v_call d_call cdr3_nt cdr3_aa
TRBJ2-2 NA TRBV15 NA TGTGCCACCAGCAGGTGGACGGACCTGGGCACCGGGGAGCTGTTTTTT CATSRWTDLGTGELFF
TRBJ2-3 NA TRBV5-1 NA TGCGCCAGCAGCCCCGAAGTTACGGGATGGGCAGATACGCAGTATTTT CASSPEVTGWADTQYF
TRBJ2-1 NA TRBV5-6 NA TGTGCCAGCAGCTTGAGTCTCAATGAGCAGTTCTTC CASSLSLNEQFF
TRBJ2-2 NA TRBV6-5 TRBD1 TGTGCCAGCAGTACAGGGGGCTGGACCGGGGAGCTGTTTTTT CASSTGGWTGELFF
TRBJ2-7 NA TRBV10-2 TRBD1 TGCGCCAGCAGCCACGGGCAGGGGGTCTACGAGCAGTACTTC CASSHGQGVYEQYF
TRBJ2-3 once TRBV5-6 NA TGTGCCAGCAGCCCGTTTGGGGGTAGCACAGATACGCAGTATTTT CASSPFGGSTDTQYF
TRBJ1-2 NA TRBV9 NA TGTGCCAGCAGCGGTGGGGTCTATGGCTACACCTTC CASSGGVYGYTF
TRBJ1-2 NA TRBV28 TRBD1 TGTGCCAGCAGTGTAGACAGGGGGCCCTATGGCTACACCTTC CASSVDRGPYGYTF
TRBJ2-1 NA TRBV27 NA TGTGCCAGCAGTTTATCGACGGGAGAGGCCTACAATGAGCAGTTCTTC CASSLSTGEAYNEQFF
TRBJ2-4 NA TRBV7-8 NA TGTGCCAGCAAACCGGGACTTGTAGGACACGGCAAAAACATTCAGTACTTC CASKPGLVGHGKNIQYF
TRBJ1-1 few TRBV30 NA TGTGCCTGGAGTGACAGGGCCAACACTGAAGCTTTCTTT CAWSDRANTEAFF
TRBJ2-1 once TRBV5-1 TRBD2 TGCGCCAGCAGCTTGGTGCTAGCGGCCCCGTATGGTGAGCAGTTCTTC CASSLVLAAPYGEQFF
TRBJ2-3 NA TRBV4-2 NA TGTGCCAGCAGCCAAGAACGCAGGCAAACTAGCACAGATACGCAGTATTTT CASSQERRQTSTDTQYF
TRBJ2-1 NA TRBV21-1 NA TGTGCCAGCAGAGGACTAGCGGCTTCCTACAATGAGCAGTTCTTC CASRGLAASYNEQFF
TRBJ2-2 NA TRBV9 NA TGTGCCAGCAGCCCAAGCTGGAGGACCGCCGGGGAGCTGTTTTTT CASSPSWRTAGELFF
TRBJ2-2 NA TRBV29-1 TRBD2 TGCAGCGTTCGGGAGGGCCTAGGCGGGGAGCTGTTTTTT CSVREGLGGELFF
TRBJ2-7 NA TRBV20-1 TRBD1 TGCAGTGGCCGAACAGGGGACGAGCAGTACTTC CSGRTGDEQYF
TRBJ2-7 NA TRBV29-1 TRBD1 TGCAGCGTTGAAGACGTCTTTCCGGGACAGAACTCCTACGAGCAGTACTTC CSVEDVFPGQNSYEQYF
TRBJ2-1 NA TRBV6-5 NA TGTGCCAGCAGTTTTTTAGCGGAAGACTCCAATGAGCAGTTCTTC CASSFLAEDSNEQFF
TRBJ2-3 NA TRBV28 NA TGTGCCAGCAGTTTACGGGGCGCGGGCACAGATACGCAGTATTTT CASSLRGAGTDTQYF
TRBJ2-2 NA TRBV7-6 NA TGTGCCAGCAGCCCCCTCCGAGGAGGGGAGCTGTTTTTT CASSPLRGGELFF
TRBJ2-5 NA TRBV28 TRBD2 TGTGCCAGCCTTAGCCGGGAGGGCCAGGAGACCCAGTACTTC CASLSREGQETQYF
TRBJ2-2 NA TRBV29-1 TRBD1 TGCAGCGTAAATCCGGGACAGGGAACCGGGGAGCTGTTTTTT CSVNPGQGTGELFF
TRBJ2-1 NA TRBV5-4 TRBD2 TGTGCCAGCAGCTTGGCCTTAGCGGGGGCTTACAATGAGCAGTTCTTC CASSLALAGAYNEQFF
TRBJ2-3 once TRBV7-3 TRBD1 TGTGCCAGCAGCTTAGGGACAGCCCCTAGCACAGATACGCAGTATTTT CASSLGTAPSTDTQYF
TRBJ2-1 NA TRBV27 TRBD2 TGTGCCAGCAGCGGGACTAGCGGGACGGGTGAATTCTACAATGAGCAGTTCTTC CASSGTSGTGEFYNEQFF
TRBJ1-1 NA TRBV5-6 TRBD1 TGTGCCAGCTCGGACAGGGGGAACACTGAAGCTTTCTTT CASSDRGNTEAFF
TRBJ2-3 NA TRBV7-3 NA TGTGCCAGCAGCTTCCTAGCTGGCCCCAGCACGGCCTCAGATACGCAGTATTTT CASSFLAGPSTASDTQYF
TRBJ2-4 NA TRBV4-3 TRBD2 TGCGCCAGCAGCCAAGGACTAGCGGGAAACATTCAGTACTTC CASSQGLAGNIQYF